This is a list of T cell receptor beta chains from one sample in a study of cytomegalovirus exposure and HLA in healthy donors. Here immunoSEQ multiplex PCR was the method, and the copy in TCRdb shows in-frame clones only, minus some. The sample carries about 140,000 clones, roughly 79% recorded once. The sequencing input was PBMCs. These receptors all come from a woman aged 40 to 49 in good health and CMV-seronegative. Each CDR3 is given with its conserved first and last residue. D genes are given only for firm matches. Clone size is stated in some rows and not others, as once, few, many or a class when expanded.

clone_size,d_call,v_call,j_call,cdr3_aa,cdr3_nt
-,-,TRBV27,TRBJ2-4,CASSLGSPLAKNIQYF,TGTGCCAGCAGTTTGGGGAGTCCCCTAGCCAAAAACATTCAGTACTTC
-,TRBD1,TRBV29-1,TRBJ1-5,CSVSQGAHPNQPQHF,TGCAGCGTTTCCCAGGGGGCGCATCCCAATCAGCCCCAGCATTTT
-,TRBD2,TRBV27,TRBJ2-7,CASSLQAGGSYEQYF,TGTGCCAGCAGTTTACAAGCGGGAGGGTCCTACGAGCAGTACTTC
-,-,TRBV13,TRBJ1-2,CASSPQRGLIGNYGYTF,TGTGCCAGCAGCCCGCAAAGGGGGTTGATAGGAAACTATGGCTACACCTTC
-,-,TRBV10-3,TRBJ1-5,CAIRQGLGNQPQHF,TGTGCCATCAGACAGGGCCTAGGCAATCAGCCCCAGCATTTT
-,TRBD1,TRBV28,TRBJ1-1,CASFSGQGNTEAFF,TGTGCCAGCTTCTCGGGACAGGGGAACACTGAAGCTTTCTTT
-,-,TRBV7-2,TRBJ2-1,CASSLVDSKQFF,TGTGCCAGCAGCTTAGTTGACAGCAAGCAGTTCTTC
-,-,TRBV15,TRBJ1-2,CATSRVETVNYGYTF,TGTGCCACCAGCAGAGTTGAAACGGTTAACTATGGCTACACCTTC
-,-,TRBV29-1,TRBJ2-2,CSVDIGRRAGELFF,TGCAGCGTTGATATCGGGAGACGAGCCGGGGAGCTGTTTTTT
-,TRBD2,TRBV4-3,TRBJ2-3,CASSLLPRTSGIITDTQYF,TGCGCCAGCAGCCTCCTTCCTCGTACTAGCGGGATTATCACAGATACGCAGTATTTT
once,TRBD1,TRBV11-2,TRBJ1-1,CASSLGQGVGKNTEAFF,TGTGCCAGCAGCTTAGGGCAGGGGGTGGGTAAGAACACTGAAGCTTTCTTT
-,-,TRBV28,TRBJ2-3,CASSLASDTQYF,TGCGCCAGCAGTTTAGCGTCAGATACGCAGTATTTT
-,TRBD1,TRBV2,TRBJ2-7,CAGGTGISYEQYF,TGTGCCGGGGGGACAGGAATCTCCTACGAGCAGTACTTC
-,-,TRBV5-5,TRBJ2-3,CASSLLPGTDTQYF,TGTGCCAGCAGCTTGTTACCAGGTACAGATACGCAGTATTTT
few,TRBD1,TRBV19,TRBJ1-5,CASRRDRRGVYSNQPQHF,TGTGCCAGTAGGAGGGACAGGAGGGGGGTATATAGCAATCAGCCCCAGCATTTT
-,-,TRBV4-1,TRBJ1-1,CASSPWTAYEAFF,TGCGCCAGCAGCCCTTGGACAGCCTACGAAGCTTTCTTT
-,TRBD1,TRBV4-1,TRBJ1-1,CASSQPQGLHTEAFF,TGCGCCAGCAGCCAACCACAGGGGTTGCACACTGAAGCTTTCTTT
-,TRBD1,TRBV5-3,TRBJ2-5,CARSLVLRDRGMETQYF,TGTGCCAGAAGCTTGGTTCTCCGGGACAGGGGTATGGAGACCCAGTACTTC
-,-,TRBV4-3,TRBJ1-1,CASSQDIGGALLGEAFF,TGCGCCAGCAGCCAAGATATAGGGGGGGCCCTGCTGGGTGAAGCTTTCTTT
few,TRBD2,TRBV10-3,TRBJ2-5,CAISEPAGGGETQYF,TGTGCCATCAGTGAGCCAGCGGGAGGGGGCGAGACCCAGTACTTC
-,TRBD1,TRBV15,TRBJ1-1,CATSGTVYTEAFF,TGTGCCACCAGCGGGACAGTTTACACTGAAGCTTTCTTT
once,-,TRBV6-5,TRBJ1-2,CASSPDRLNYGYTF,TGTGCCAGCAGTCCCGACAGGTTAAACTATGGCTACACCTTC
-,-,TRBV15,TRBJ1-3,CATSRTSSSGNTIYF,TGTGCCACCAGCAGGACATCGAGCTCTGGAAACACCATATATTTT
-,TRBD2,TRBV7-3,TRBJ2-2,CASSAPGTSIKPPNTGELFF,TGTGCCAGCAGCGCTCCCGGGACTAGCATCAAACCTCCGAACACCGGGGAGCTGTTTTTT
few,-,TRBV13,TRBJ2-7,CASSLTPGEQYF,TGTGCCAGCAGCTTAACGCCGGGCGAGCAGTACTTC
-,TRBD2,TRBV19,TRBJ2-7,CASTTSGSSYEQYF,TGTGCCAGTACGACTAGCGGGAGCTCCTACGAGCAGTACTTC
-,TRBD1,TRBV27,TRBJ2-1,CASSLKQSGGVGYNEQFF,TGTGCCAGCAGTTTAAAGCAGTCAGGGGGAGTTGGTTACAATGAGCAGTTCTTC
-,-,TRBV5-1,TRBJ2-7,CASSPGGTLEQYF,TGCGCCAGCAGCCCCGGAGGGACTCTCGAGCAGTACTTC